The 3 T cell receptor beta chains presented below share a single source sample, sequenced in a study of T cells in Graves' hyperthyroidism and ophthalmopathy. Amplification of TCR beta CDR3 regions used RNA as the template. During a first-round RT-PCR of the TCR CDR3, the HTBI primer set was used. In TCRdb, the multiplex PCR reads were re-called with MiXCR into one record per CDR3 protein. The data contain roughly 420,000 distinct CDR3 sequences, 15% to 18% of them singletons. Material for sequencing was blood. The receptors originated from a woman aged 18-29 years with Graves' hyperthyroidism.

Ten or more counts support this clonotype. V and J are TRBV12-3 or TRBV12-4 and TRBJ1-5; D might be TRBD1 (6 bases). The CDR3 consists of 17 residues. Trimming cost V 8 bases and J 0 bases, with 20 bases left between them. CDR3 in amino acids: CASGPAPGAYSNQPQHF. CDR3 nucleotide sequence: TGTGCCAGCGGTCCGGCCCCGGGGGCCTATAGCAATCAGCCCCAGCATTTT.

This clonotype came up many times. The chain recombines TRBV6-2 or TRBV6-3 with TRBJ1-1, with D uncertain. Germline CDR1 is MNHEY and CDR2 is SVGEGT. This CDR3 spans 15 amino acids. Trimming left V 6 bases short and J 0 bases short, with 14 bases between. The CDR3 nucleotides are TGTGCCAGCAGCCCCGTTTTTCGTTTGAACACTGAAGCTTTCTTT. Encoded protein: CASSPVFRLNTEAFF.

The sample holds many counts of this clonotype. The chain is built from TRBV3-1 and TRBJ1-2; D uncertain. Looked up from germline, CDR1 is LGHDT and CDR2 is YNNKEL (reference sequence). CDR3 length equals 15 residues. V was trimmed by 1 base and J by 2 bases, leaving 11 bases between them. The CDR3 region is CASSQGPVSNYGYTF. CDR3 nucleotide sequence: TGTGCCAGCAGCCAAGGCCCTGTTTCAAACTATGGCTACACCTTC.